Following are 4 T cell receptor beta chains from one sample sequenced in a study of T cells expressing NK-cell markers. TCRdb reprocessed the 5' RACE reads, keeping one entry per CDR3 protein, no DNA. The sample is made up of a few hundred thousand distinct CDR3 sequences, and the top ten hold approximately 3.6% of it. Sequenced material: blood T cells: a sorted CD56 or NKG2C T cell subset, CD4+ or CD8+ T cells, or bulk PBMC T cells (not recorded which). The receptors shown here come from a man younger than 35 in good health.

The V call is TRBV20-1, the J call TRBJ2-1. This CDR3 is built from 14 residues. Germline V gene data show CDR1 as DFQATT and CDR2 as SNEGSKA (reference sequence). CDR3 in amino acids: CSARVPRLNNEQFF.

The V gene is TRBV3-1, the J gene TRBJ2-2; checking the TCRdb D call of TRBD2 is not possible without DNA. The germline V gene has CDR1 LGHDT and CDR2 YNNKEL (reference sequence). This CDR3 is built from 18 residues. The CDR3 loop reads CASSQHMVTSGVTGELFF.

V is TRBV6-1 and J is TRBJ2-7; with no DNA, the TCRdb D assignment of TRBD1 cannot be verified. The CDR3 is 17 residues long. In germline, CDR1 is MNHNS, CDR2 SASEGT. CDR3 sequence reads: CASSYTVTGTSAYEQYF.

The chain links TRBV7-9 to TRBJ1-2; TCRdb proposes TRBD1, but this gene call is untestable without DNA. Germline CDR1 reads SEHNR; CDR2 reads FQNEAQ (reference sequence). This CDR3 region has 14 residues. The CDR3: CASSLGPAGDGYTF.